This is a list of T cell receptor beta chains from one sample in a study of cytomegalovirus exposure and HLA in healthy donors. Repertoires were generated with immunoSEQ multiplex PCR, while TCRdb's copy carries only in-frame clones and drops some. Of over 150,000 clones in the sample, 80% were seen once. Material: PBMCs. The receptors stem from a man aged 25 to 45 in good health and CMV-seropositive. Both conserved end residues are part of each CDR3. D genes are given only for firm matches. Not all rows give a size; the values are once, few, many and, for expanded clones, a class.

D gene,clone size,J gene,V gene,CDR3 protein,CDR3 DNA
NA,NA,TRBJ1-2,TRBV6-1,CASLGGYGYTF,TGTGCCAGCCTCGGGGGATATGGCTACACCTTC
NA,NA,TRBJ1-5,TRBV27,CASSLGVSNQPQHF,TGTGCCAGCAGTTTGGGAGTCAGCAATCAGCCCCAGCATTTT
NA,few,TRBJ1-3,TRBV5-8,CASSLVHRGNTIYF,TGTGCCAGCAGCTTGGTTCACAGAGGAAACACCATATATTTT
NA,few,TRBJ2-1,TRBV7-9,CASSLGTHEQFF,TGTGCCAGCAGCCTTGGGACTCATGAGCAGTTCTTC
NA,NA,TRBJ2-1,TRBV29-1,CSVAPSNPYNEQFF,TGCAGCGTTGCCCCCAGTAACCCATACAATGAGCAGTTCTTC
NA,NA,TRBJ1-1,TRBV30,CAWSLEQGGPAFF,TGTGCCTGGAGTCTGGAACAGGGAGGGCCCGCTTTCTTT
NA,NA,TRBJ1-1,TRBV4-2,CASSQGENTEAFF,TGTGCCAGCAGCCAAGGAGAGAACACTGAAGCTTTCTTT
NA,NA,TRBJ1-1,TRBV7-9,CASSLKGEGTEAFF,TGTGCCAGCAGCTTAAAAGGGGAAGGCACTGAAGCTTTCTTT
TRBD2,few,TRBJ2-5,TRBV7-2,CASSFSGGLGQETQYF,TGTGCCAGCAGCTTTAGCGGGGGTTTGGGGCAAGAGACCCAGTACTTC
TRBD2,NA,TRBJ2-3,TRBV5-8,CASSLPGGPYTQYF,TGTGCCAGCAGCTTACCGGGAGGGCCGTATACGCAGTATTTT
NA,NA,TRBJ2-7,TRBV10-1,CASSEGARYEQYF,TGCGCCAGCAGTGAAGGAGCCCGCTACGAGCAGTACTTC
NA,NA,TRBJ2-1,TRBV18,CASSPSRGTSYNEQFF,TGTGCCAGCTCACCAAGTAGGGGAACTTCCTACAATGAGCAGTTCTTC
TRBD1,NA,TRBJ1-5,TRBV4-1,CASSPRTGVQPQHF,TGCGCCAGCAGCCCACGGACAGGGGTCCAGCCCCAGCATTTT
TRBD2,NA,TRBJ2-2,TRBV5-4,CASSHGNLAEYTGELFF,TGTGCCAGCAGCCACGGTAATCTAGCGGAGTACACCGGGGAGCTGTTTTTT
NA,few,TRBJ2-6,TRBV7-9,CASSPVGQRSGANVLTF,TGTGCCAGCAGTCCTGTTGGACAGCGCTCTGGGGCCAACGTCCTGACTTTC
TRBD1,NA,TRBJ2-7,TRBV5-1,CASSLRTGGNEQYF,TGCGCCAGCAGCTTGCGTACAGGGGGGAACGAGCAGTACTTC
TRBD1,NA,TRBJ1-2,TRBV30,CAWTPGQGARSGYTF,TGTGCCTGGACCCCAGGGCAGGGGGCGCGAAGTGGCTACACCTTC
NA,NA,TRBJ2-2,TRBV7-6,CASSSRAGGELFF,TGTGCCAGCAGCTCCCGGGCGGGCGGGGAGCTGTTTTTT
NA,NA,TRBJ2-2,TRBV27,CASSLSEGGTGELFF,TGTGCCAGCAGTTTATCGGAAGGAGGGACCGGGGAGCTGTTTTTT
TRBD1,few,TRBJ1-4,TRBV28,CASSVTGQGENEKLFF,TGTGCCAGCAGTGTTACGGGACAGGGGGAAAATGAAAAACTGTTTTTT
TRBD1,NA,TRBJ1-6,TRBV4-3,CASSQDLGQLRNSPLHF,TGCGCCAGCAGCCAAGATTTGGGACAGCTTCGGAATTCCCCCCTCCACTTT
NA,once,TRBJ1-2,TRBV7-9,CASSKQDYRGYTF,TGTGCCAGCAGCAAACAGGATTATCGTGGCTACACCTTC
TRBD1,NA,TRBJ1-5,TRBV19,CASTTRTGPDSNQPQHF,TGTGCCAGTACCACCCGGACAGGGCCAGACAGCAATCAGCCCCAGCATTTT
NA,few,TRBJ1-1,TRBV19,CASSIRGGDQNTEAFF,TGTGCCAGTAGTATAAGGGGGGGGGACCAGAACACTGAAGCTTTCTTT
NA,NA,TRBJ2-7,TRBV13,CASSVRDLYEQYF,TGTGCCAGCAGCGTACGGGACTTATACGAGCAGTACTTC
TRBD1,few,TRBJ2-7,TRBV4-1,CASSPGTVYEQYF,TGCGCCAGCAGCCCAGGGACAGTCTACGAGCAGTACTTC
NA,few,TRBJ1-6,TRBV5-1,CASTGSYNSPLHF,TGCGCCAGCACAGGGTCCTATAATTCACCCCTCCACTTT
NA,NA,TRBJ2-1,TRBV6-4,CASSVSTGGDEQFF,TGTGCCAGCAGTGTCTCGACCGGGGGTGATGAGCAGTTCTTC
NA,NA,TRBJ2-1,TRBV6-5,CASSYLAGRNEQFF,TGTGCCAGCAGTTACTTGGCAGGAAGGAATGAGCAGTTCTTC
NA,NA,TRBJ1-6,TRBV6-1,CASRIRDNYNSPLHF,TGTGCTAGCCGTATCCGGGACAACTATAATTCACCCCTCCACTTT
NA,NA,TRBJ1-2,TRBV7-9,CASILNREGANGYTF,TGTGCCAGTATTTTAAATAGGGAGGGAGCAAACGGCTACACCTTC
TRBD1,NA,TRBJ2-5,TRBV5-6,CASSSGQGGETQYF,TGTGCCAGCAGCTCAGGACAGGGTGGAGAGACCCAGTACTTC